The entry below describes one TCR beta chain. This clonotype was detected a few times. Its binding antigen is unknown. A single base separates this from a much larger clone, so it may be a read error. A patient counted as having stable Graves' hyperthyroidism if no progression to ophthalmopathy occurred over 18 months of follow-up. Hyperthyroidism patients were newly diagnosed, with disease duration under 2 months, and aged 18 to 65 years. Any patient with an uncontrolled infection, another autoimmune disease, pregnancy or lactation was excluded. Diagnoses relied on clinical symptoms, serum thyroxine and TRAb, thyroid ultrasound and orbital computed tomography. Ficoll-Paque density gradient centrifugation was used to isolate PBMCs from about 10 ml of fresh peripheral blood. Trizol reagent was used to extract total RNA, and RNA quality was then checked on an Agilent 2100 Bioanalyzer. The TCR beta CDR3 regions were amplified from the RNA transcripts. For the first round of RT-PCR on the TCR CDR3, the HTBI primer set was used together with the Qiagen OneStep RT-PCR kit. A second multiplex PCR round built the libraries, followed by size selection and purification. Sequencing of the libraries was done on an Illumina HiSeq2000 using paired-end 100 bp reads. Concerning the study's data processing: SOAPnuke was used to process the raw data, throwing out any read that contained adapters or uncalled bases, had a mean Phred below 15, or lacked an exact constant-primer or identifier match. High-quality paired reads were merged using COPE v1.2.5, and each unique nucleotide sequence was defined as a clonotype. MiTCR v1.1 was used to align the clonotypes against IMGT TRBV, TRBD and TRBJ reference segments. Only V-J combinations with frequency above 0.0001, covering roughly 99% of repertoires, were analysed. The TCS score was defined as F50 (clonal expansion) divided by E x V (chaos), with BLOSUM62-based TCRdist calculated between CDR3 peptides within each V-J. Welch's t-statistics and random forest reduced 500 to 650 V-J features to 10 to 15, which were used in a naive Bayes classifier (R e1071). Starting from the raw public reads, TCRdb applied fastp trimming at Q25, assembled clones with MiXCR and retained in-frame beta chains. Rows merge per CDR3 protein into single entries with the most common DNA and genes. What appears here as the V and J calls and clone size reflects TCRdb's work, not the paper's. The sample has fewer than 850,000 distinct CDR3 sequences on record, 15% to 20% of them singletons. The top ten clones comprise 15% of the sample.

These data are taken from a study of T cells in Graves' hyperthyroidism and ophthalmopathy (dated by TCRdb to between 2019 and 2020). Turning to the overall study: Peripheral blood samples were taken at the time of initial diagnosis, prior to any treatment. To identify TCR V-J signatures that set the groups apart, the researchers used a discovery cohort of about a hundred patients, made up of 40 to 45 with Graves' ophthalmopathy and around 58 with stable Graves' hyperthyroidism. An independent validation cohort of around 19 hyperthyroidism patients and about 16 patients who later progressed to ophthalmopathy tested prospective prediction of ophthalmopathy. The roughly 91 discovery patients were randomly split 7:3 into training and test sets. In addition, the study compared T-cell repertoires in thyroid tissue and in blood from six Graves' hyperthyroidism patients. Once sampling was done, hyperthyroidism patients were given methimazole at a starting dose of 30 mg daily, whereas ophthalmopathy patients were given high-dose intravenous methylprednisolone. According to the paper, TCR Vbeta CDR3 sequencing was carried out on approximately 140 peripheral blood samples, which came from 40 to 45 ophthalmopathy, 70 to 80 hyperthyroidism and about 17 progressor patients.

Its CDR3 holds 16 amino acids, cysteine through phenylalanine. CDR3 DNA is the only sequence kept; it has 48 bases, read in frame from the first base. CDR1 and CDR2 are read off the germline V gene as SNHLY and FYNNEI. The study at large found these results: In cross-validation, a model built on a 13 V-J signature told ophthalmopathy apart from stable hyperthyroidism with roughly 87% sensitivity and roughly 81% specificity, and in testing the same model reached 80%/75%. Most expanded thyroid clonotypes (frequency above 0.001) were also detected in blood, a finding suggesting that blood repertoires may reflect thyroid immune responses. No statistical method was used to set the sample size in advance, and investigators knew the group allocation. During validation, the model predicted progression to ophthalmopathy a median of roughly 7.1 months ahead of onset, with roughly 65% sensitivity and almost 75% specificity.

This TCR was recovered from a man over 45 with Graves' hyperthyroidism. The sequenced material came from blood. The chain is made from TRBV2 and TRBJ2-4; the D gene assignment is perhaps TRBD1 or TRBD2, with each matching 6 bases. CDR3 sequence: CASSSEQGGAKNIRYF. The DNA reads as follows: TGTGCCAGCAGTTCGGAACAGGGAGGAGCCAAAAACATTCGGTACTTC.